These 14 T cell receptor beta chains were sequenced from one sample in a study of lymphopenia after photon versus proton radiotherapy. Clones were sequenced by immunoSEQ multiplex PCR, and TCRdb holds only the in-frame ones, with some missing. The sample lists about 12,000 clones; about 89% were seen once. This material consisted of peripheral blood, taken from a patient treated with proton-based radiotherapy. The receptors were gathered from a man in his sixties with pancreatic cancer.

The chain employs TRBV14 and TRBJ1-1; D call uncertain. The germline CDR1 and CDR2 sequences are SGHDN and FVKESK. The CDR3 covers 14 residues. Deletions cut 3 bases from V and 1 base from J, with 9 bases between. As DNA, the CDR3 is TGTGCCAGCAGCCATGGGAGGCCGAACACTGAAGCTTTCTTT. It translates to CASSHGRPNTEAFF.

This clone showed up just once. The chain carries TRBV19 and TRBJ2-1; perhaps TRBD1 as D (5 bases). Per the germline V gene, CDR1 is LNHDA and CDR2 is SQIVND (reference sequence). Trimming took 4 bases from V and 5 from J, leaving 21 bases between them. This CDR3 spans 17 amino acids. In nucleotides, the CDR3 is TGTGCCAGTAGTACGCGCCCTTGGGAAACAGGTAACAATGAGCAGTTCTTC. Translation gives CASSTRPWETGNNEQFF.

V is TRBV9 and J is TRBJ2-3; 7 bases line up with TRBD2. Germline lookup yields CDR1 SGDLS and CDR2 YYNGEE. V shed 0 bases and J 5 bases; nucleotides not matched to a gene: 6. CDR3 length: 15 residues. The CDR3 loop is CASSVGEGFIDTQYF. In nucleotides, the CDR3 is TGTGCCAGCAGCGTAGGGGAGGGTTTTATAGATACGCAGTATTTT.

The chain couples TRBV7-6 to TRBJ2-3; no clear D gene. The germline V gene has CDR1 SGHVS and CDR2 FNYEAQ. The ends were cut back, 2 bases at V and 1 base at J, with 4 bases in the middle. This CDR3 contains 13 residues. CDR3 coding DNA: TGTGCCAGCAGCTTACAGGGCACAGATACGCAGTATTTT. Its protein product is CASSLQGTDTQYF.

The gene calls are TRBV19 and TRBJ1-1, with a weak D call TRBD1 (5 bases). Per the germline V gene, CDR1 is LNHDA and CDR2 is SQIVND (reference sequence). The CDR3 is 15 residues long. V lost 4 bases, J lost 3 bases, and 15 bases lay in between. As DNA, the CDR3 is TGTGCCAGTAGTACCCGACAGCTTCACCACACTGAAGCTTTCTTT. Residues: CASSTRQLHHTEAFF.

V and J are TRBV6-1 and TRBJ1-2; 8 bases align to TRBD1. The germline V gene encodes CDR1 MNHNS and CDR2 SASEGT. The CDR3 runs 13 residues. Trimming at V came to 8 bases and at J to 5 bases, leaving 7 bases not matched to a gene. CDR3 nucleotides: TGTGCCAGCCGACAGGGGTTCGGGTATGGCTACACCTTC. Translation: CASRQGFGYGYTF.

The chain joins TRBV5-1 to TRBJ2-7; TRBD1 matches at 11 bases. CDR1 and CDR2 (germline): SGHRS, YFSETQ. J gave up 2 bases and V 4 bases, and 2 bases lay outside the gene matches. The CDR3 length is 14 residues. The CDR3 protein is CASSGTGGPYEQYF. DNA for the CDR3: TGCGCCAGCAGCGGGACAGGGGGACCCTACGAGCAGTACTTC.

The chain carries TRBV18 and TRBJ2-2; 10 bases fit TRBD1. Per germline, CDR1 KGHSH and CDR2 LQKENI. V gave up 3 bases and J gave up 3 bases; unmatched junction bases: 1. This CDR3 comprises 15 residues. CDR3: CASSPGTGDTGELFF. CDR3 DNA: TGTGCCAGCTCACCCGGGACAGGGGACACCGGGGAGCTGTTTTTT.

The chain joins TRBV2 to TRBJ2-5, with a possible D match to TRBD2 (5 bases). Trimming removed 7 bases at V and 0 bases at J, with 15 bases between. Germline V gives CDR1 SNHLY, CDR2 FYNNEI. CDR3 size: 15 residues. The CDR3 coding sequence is TGTGCCAGCACCCCCATTCGGGGAAACCAAGAGACCCAGTACTTC. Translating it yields CASTPIRGNQETQYF. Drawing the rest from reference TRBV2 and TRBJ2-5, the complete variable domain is EPEVTQTPSHQVTQMGQEVILRCVPISNHLYFYWYRQILGQKVEFLVSFYNNEISEKSEIFDDQFSVERPDGSNFTLKIRSTKLEDSAMYFCASTPIRGNQETQYFGPGTRLLVL.

In DNA, the CDR3 is TGTGCCAGCAGTTCCCGACAGGGGGCAATGGGAGATACGCAGTATTTT. It specifies CASSSRQGAMGDTQYF. The chain joins TRBV28 to TRBJ2-3; 10 positions match TRBD1. The germline CDR1 and CDR2 sequences are MDHEN and SYDVKM. The trim removed 4 bases at V and 5 bases at J, leaving 9 bases unmatched. The CDR3 is 16 residues long.

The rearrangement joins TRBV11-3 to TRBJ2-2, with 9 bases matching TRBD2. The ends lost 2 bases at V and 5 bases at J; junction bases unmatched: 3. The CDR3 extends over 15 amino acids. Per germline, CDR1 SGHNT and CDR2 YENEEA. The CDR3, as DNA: TGTGCCAGCAGCTTAACGAGCGGGGGGACCGGGGAGCTGTTTTTT. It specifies CASSLTSGGTGELFF.

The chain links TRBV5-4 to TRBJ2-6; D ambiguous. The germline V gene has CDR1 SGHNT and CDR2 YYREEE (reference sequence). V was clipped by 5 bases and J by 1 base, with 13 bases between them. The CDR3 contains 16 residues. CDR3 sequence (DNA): TGTGCCAGCAGTAAGATGGCCATTTCTGGGGCCAACGTCCTGACTTTC. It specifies CASSKMAISGANVLTF. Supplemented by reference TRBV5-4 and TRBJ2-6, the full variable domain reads ETGVTQSPTHLIKTRGQQVTLRCSSQSGHNTVSWYQQALGQGPQFIFQYYREEENGRGNFPPRFSGLQFPNYSSELNVNALELDDSALYLCASSKMAISGANVLTFGAGSRLTVL.

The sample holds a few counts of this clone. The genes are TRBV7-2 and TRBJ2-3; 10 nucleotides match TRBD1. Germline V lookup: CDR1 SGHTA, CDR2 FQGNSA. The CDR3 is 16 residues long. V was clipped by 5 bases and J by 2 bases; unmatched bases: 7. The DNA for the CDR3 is TGTGCCAGCAGCCGTACCGGGACAGGGGTCACAGATACGCAGTATTTT. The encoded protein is CASSRTGTGVTDTQYF.

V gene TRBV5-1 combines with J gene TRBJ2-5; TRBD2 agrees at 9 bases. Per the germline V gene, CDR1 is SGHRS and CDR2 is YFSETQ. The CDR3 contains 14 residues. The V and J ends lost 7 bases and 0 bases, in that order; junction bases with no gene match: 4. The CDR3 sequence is CASQTSGHQETQYF. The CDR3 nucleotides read TGCGCCAGCCAGACTAGCGGACACCAAGAGACCCAGTACTTC.